What follows is one TCR beta chain and its context. The antigen remains undetermined. The study ran its PCR with 60 Vbeta and 13 Jbeta primers. Assay: immunoSEQ multiplex PCR; the TCRdb copy retains only in-frame clones and omits some. Of about 120,000 clones in the sample, over 60% were seen once. This sample was taken from a study of cytomegalovirus exposure and HLA in healthy donors. Overall study results and limits: Later work showed greater clonal expansion in HLA-associated TCR beta chains than in equally common others. Follow-up analysis seemed to connect common viral pathogens with several of the most significant clusters identified. A later analysis reportedly identified an Asian-associated ancestry cluster as carrying fewer N-insertions than the approximately 640-donor mean. Follow-up analysis found HLA locus-dependent TCR association rates, highest for DRB1 and lowest for HLA-C.

CDR3 length: 15 amino acids. Germline trimming cut 5 bases from V and 7 bases from J; bases unmatched to any gene: 10. CDR1 MNHEY and CDR2 SMNVEV come from the germline V gene (reference sequence). The TCR was taken from a woman aged 30 to 39 in good health and CMV-seronegative. The sample was PBMCs. V and J are TRBV27 and TRBJ1-4; 7 bases are shared with TRBD1. CDR3 DNA sequence: TGTGCCAGCAGTAACGGAAACAGGGGCGGTGAAAAACTGTTTTTT. Residues: CASSNGNRGGEKLFF.